Listed below are T cell receptor beta chains from one sample, sequenced in a study of Ad26.COV2.S vaccination and SARS-CoV-2 variants. Method: immunoSEQ multiplex PCR; TCRdb's copy keeps in-frame clones and lacks some. The sample records some 420,000 clones, more than 75% being singletons. The source material was peripheral blood, sampled in a trial of Ad26.COV2.S vaccine versus placebo. The receptors stem from a person between 18 and 60 years old who received the Ad26.COV2.S COVID-19 vaccine or a placebo. Both conserved end residues are part of each CDR3. The D gene is left open where the match is weak. The listing skips clone size in some rows; elsewhere it reads once, few, many or a size class.

size	J	V	D	CDR3	DNA
once	TRBJ2-7	TRBV9	TRBD2	CASSVDVAGGYEQYF	TGTGCCAGCAGCGTAGATGTAGCGGGGGGCTACGAGCAGTACTTC
.	TRBJ2-5	TRBV5-8	TRBD1	CASRSRGQGETQYF	TGTGCCAGCAGATCGCGGGGACAGGGGGAGACCCAGTACTTC
.	TRBJ2-5	TRBV12-3/TRBV12-4	.	CASSSEIETQYF	TGTGCCAGCAGTTCTGAAATCGAGACCCAGTACTTC
.	TRBJ1-5	TRBV12-5	TRBD1	CASGPTGARGQPQHF	TGTGCTAGTGGCCCGACAGGGGCCCGGGGTCAGCCCCAGCATTTT
.	TRBJ2-7	TRBV4-3	TRBD2	CASSQISGGAYEQYF	TGCGCCAGCAGCCAGATAAGCGGGGGGGCCTACGAGCAGTACTTC
.	TRBJ1-2	TRBV5-6	.	CASSGSGIYGYTF	TGTGCCAGCAGCGGATCAGGGATCTATGGCTACACCTTC
.	TRBJ2-1	TRBV2	TRBD2	CASLGTSGLSYNEQFF	TGTGCCAGCTTGGGGACTAGCGGGTTATCCTACAATGAGCAGTTCTTC
.	TRBJ1-2	TRBV6-6	.	CASSRRLQGYTF	TGTGCCAGCAGTCGTCGGTTACAAGGGTACACCTTC
.	TRBJ2-3	TRBV5-4	.	CASSDTMGASDTQYF	TGTGCCAGCAGCGACACGATGGGGGCATCAGATACGCAGTATTTT
.	TRBJ1-4	TRBV28	TRBD1	CASSYLQGASEKLFF	TGTGCCAGCAGTTACCTACAGGGGGCGAGTGAAAAACTGTTTTTT
.	TRBJ1-6	TRBV20-1	.	CSARPDSPLHF	TGCAGTGCTAGGCCGGATTCACCCCTCCACTTT
.	TRBJ1-3	TRBV2	.	CASSEGRGGSGNTIYF	TGTGCCAGCAGTGAAGGGCGAGGAGGGTCTGGAAACACCATATATTTT
.	TRBJ2-3	TRBV28	TRBD2	CASSPLGLAGIDTQYF	TGTGCCAGCAGTCCCCTTGGGCTAGCGGGGATAGATACGCAGTATTTT
.	TRBJ1-6	TRBV4-3	.	CASSQDLGRQSSPLHF	TGCGCCAGCAGCCAAGATCTGGGCAGACAGTCTTCACCCCTCCACTTT